A single sample gave rise to the 25 T cell receptor beta chains below, sequenced in a study of T cell responses to AZD1222 COVID-19 vaccine. Sequenced by immunoSEQ multiplex PCR; TCRdb stores in-frame clones only, minus some. The data contain 150,000 to 190,000 clones, roughly nine tenths of them singletons. The input for sequencing was peripheral blood, taken after recovery from COVID-19. These receptor sequences come from an adult who had recovered from COVID-19.

The V call is TRBV18, the J call TRBJ2-5, with TRBD1 matching over 10 bases. After removal of 3 bases from V and 5 bases from J, the junction contained 9 bases not matched to a gene. Germline V gives CDR1 KGHSH, CDR2 LQKENI. The CDR3 consists of 16 residues. This CDR3 is CASSPPDRGPWETQYF. As DNA, the CDR3 is TGTGCCAGCTCACCCCCAGACAGGGGGCCTTGGGAGACCCAGTACTTC.

The chain employs TRBV21-1 and TRBJ2-5; TRBD2 is taken as the D call from the table, unchecked against the DNA. TRBV21-1 is flagged as a pseudogene. This CDR3 spans 17 amino acids. Here the CDR3 DNA reads TGTGCCAGCAGCAAGCGGGGAAAAGCGGGGGGCCAAGAGACCCAGTACTTC. Translated: CASSKRGKAGGQETQYF.

This clone has just a few counts. This chain joins TRBV10-3 and TRBJ2-1; D is possibly TRBD1 or TRBD2 (5 bases each). There are 17 residues in the CDR3. With 3 bases removed from V and 2 bases from J, the gap between germline ends came to 17 bases. The germline CDR1 and CDR2 sequences are ENHRY and SYGVKD. The CDR3 loop reads CAISDPGRTTPYNEQFF. The CDR3 nucleotides are TGTGCCATCAGTGACCCGGGACGTACGACCCCCTACAATGAGCAGTTCTTC.

The J gene is TRBJ1-1, the V gene TRBV11-1; 9 positions agree with TRBD1. The CDR3 has 16 amino acids. Germline assignment: CDR1 SGHAT and CDR2 FQDESV (reference sequence). Unmatched junction bases numbered 7, after V lost 5 bases and J lost 0 bases. The CDR3 region has the DNA TGTGCCAGCAGCGGAACCGGGACAGGGATGAACACTGAAGCTTTCTTT. Translated, it gives CASSGTGTGMNTEAFF.

CDR3 bases: TGTGCCAGCAGCTTAGATGGCGGAACTGGAAACACCATATATTTT. The encoded protein is CASSLDGGTGNTIYF. The rearrangement joins TRBV7-2 to TRBJ1-3; D gene uncertain. Trimming stripped 1 base from V and 2 bases from J, with 9 bases between. There are 15 residues in the CDR3. The germline V gene has CDR1 SGHTA and CDR2 FQGNSA.

The chain has TRBV7-9 and TRBJ2-7; 8 bases fit TRBD1. The germline gives CDR1 SEHNR, CDR2 FQNEAQ (reference sequence). V lost 5 bases, J lost 1 base, and 4 bases stayed unmatched. The CDR3 is 14 amino acids. CDR3 residues: CASSARTGSYEQYF. CDR3 DNA sequence: TGTGCCAGCAGCGCGCGGACAGGGTCCTACGAGCAGTACTTC.

The rearrangement joins TRBV18 to TRBJ2-7; possibly TRBD1 for D (6 bases). Trimming stripped 3 bases from V and 2 bases from J, with 11 bases between. CDR3 length: 14 residues. In germline, CDR1 is KGHSH, CDR2 LQKENI. The CDR3 nucleotides read TGTGCCAGCTCACCGCTGACAGGAACCTACGAGCAGTACTTC. It encodes CASSPLTGTYEQYF.

V usage is TRBV6-5 and J usage is TRBJ1-2; possibly TRBD1 for D (5 bases). Deletions cut 2 bases from V and 8 bases from J, with 21 bases between. Germline V gene data show CDR1 as MNHEY and CDR2 as SVGAGI. The CDR3 covers 16 residues. This chain's CDR3 is CASSYGGYEGRRGYTF. As DNA, the CDR3 is TGTGCCAGCAGTTACGGGGGTTATGAGGGTCGACGCGGCTACACCTTC.

The rearrangement joins TRBV7-9 to TRBJ1-5, with D possibly being TRBD1 (6 bases). The CDR3 consists of 13 residues. Germline values: CDR1 SEHNR, CDR2 FQNEAQ (reference sequence). The V and J ends lost 5 bases and 11 bases respectively, with 16 bases between them. CDR3 bases: TGTGCCAGCAGCGCCGGAGGGGGTGAGGCCCAGCATTTT. Translation gives CASSAGGGEAQHF.

The chain uses TRBV18 and TRBJ1-3, with D possibly TRBD1 on 5 matching bases. The CDR3 consists of 18 residues. The germline V and J ends were trimmed by 3 bases and 0 bases, with 18 bases remaining between them. Germline assignment: CDR1 KGHSH and CDR2 LQKENI. DNA of the CDR3: TGTGCCAGCTCACCTCTCCCGGGACGACGCCGCTCTGGAAACACCATATATTTT. Its translation: CASSPLPGRRRSGNTIYF.

This clone has just one count. This chain joins TRBV5-5 and TRBJ1-5, with TRBD1 matching over 8 bases. This CDR3 has 14 amino acids. Germline CDR1 is SGHKS and CDR2 is YYEKEE (reference sequence). V lost 4 bases and J lost 7; bases outside the gene matches: 7. For the CDR3, the DNA is TGTGCCAGCAGCCAGGGGGCGGATGGGCAGCCCCAGCATTTT. Translating gives CASSQGADGQPQHF.

V and J are TRBV15 and TRBJ1-1; D is possibly TRBD1 (6 bases). The germline CDR1 and CDR2 sequences are LNHNV and YYDKDF (reference sequence). The CDR3 extends over 15 amino acids. V shed 0 bases and J shed 5 bases, with 13 bases lying between them. For the CDR3, the DNA is TGTGCCACCAGCAGAGAACCAGGGGTTCAAACTGAAGCTTTCTTT. Protein product: CATSREPGVQTEAFF.

This rearrangement joins TRBV25-1 to TRBJ1-1, with a possible D match to TRBD1 (6 bases). Germline CDR1 MGHDK, CDR2 SYGVNS. This CDR3 region has 15 residues. With 0 bases removed from V and 1 base from J, the gap between germline ends came to 9 bases. The CDR3 coding sequence is TGTGCCAGCAGTGAATATGGGACACCGAACACTGAAGCTTTCTTT. Translation: CASSEYGTPNTEAFF.

This clone occurred many times. The J gene is TRBJ1-2, the V gene TRBV5-6; D possibly corresponds to TRBD1 (6 bases). V lost 3 bases and J 4 bases, leaving 10 bases between the germline ends. CDR1 and CDR2 (germline): SGHDT, YYEEEE. The CDR3 sequence is 13 residues long. CDR3 nucleotides: TGTGCCAGCAGCTGGGCACAGGGCTATGGCTACACCTTC. Translating it yields CASSWAQGYGYTF.

The chain couples TRBV7-2 to TRBJ1-5; 7 positions match TRBD1. V lost 1 base to trimming and J lost 4 bases; unmatched junction nucleotides: 4. The CDR3 has 15 amino acids. Germline CDR1 SGHTA, CDR2 FQGNSA. The CDR3 spells CASSLGDSSNQPQHF. In DNA, the CDR3 is TGTGCCAGCAGCTTAGGGGACAGTAGTAATCAGCCCCAGCATTTT.

The rearrangement uses TRBV3-1 (or the pseudogene TRBV3-2) and TRBJ1-2, with TRBD1 identical over 8 bases. Germline assignment: CDR1 LGHDT and CDR2 YNNKEL (reference sequence). Trimming at V came to 1 base and at J to 8 bases, leaving 9 bases not matched to a gene. The CDR3 totals 15 residues. The CDR3 DNA follows: TGTGCCAGCAGCCAAGTACGCAGGGGGCATGGAGGCTACACCTTC. Translating gives CASSQVRRGHGGYTF.

This clone was seen once. The rearrangement joins TRBV5-1 to TRBJ2-7; D gene uncertain. V shed 3 bases and J shed 0 bases, with 13 bases lying between them. The CDR3 is 15 amino acids. Germline CDR1 SGHRS, CDR2 YFSETQ. The CDR3 sequence is CASSSTGRPSYEQYF. DNA for the CDR3: TGCGCCAGCAGCTCTACCGGCCGCCCCTCCTACGAGCAGTACTTC.

This clone was seen only once. The genes are TRBV19 and TRBJ2-7; TRBD1 is a possible D gene (6 bases). Germline V gene data show CDR1 as LNHDA and CDR2 as SQIVND (reference sequence). Trimming pared 3 bases from V and 3 bases from J, leaving 15 bases between. The CDR3 length is 15 residues. This CDR3 reads CASSMGAGLIYEQYF. CDR3 nucleotides: TGTGCCAGTAGTATGGGGGCAGGGTTAATCTACGAGCAGTACTTC.

This chain joins TRBV19 and TRBJ1-2; 10 bases are shared with TRBD1. The CDR3 spans 14 residues. CDR1 and CDR2 (germline): LNHDA, SQIVND (reference sequence). The ends lost 5 bases at V and 4 bases at J; junction bases unmatched: 4. CDR3: CASSLRDRGYGYTF. The CDR3 DNA follows: TGTGCCAGTAGTCTCAGGGACAGGGGCTATGGCTACACCTTC. Supplemented by reference TRBV19 and TRBJ1-2, the full variable domain reads DGGITQSPKYLFRKEGQNVTLSCEQNLNHDAMYWYRQDPGQGLRLIYYSQIVNDFQKGDIAEGYSVSREKKESFPLTVTSAQKNPTAFYLCASSLRDRGYGYTFGSGTRLTVV.

This chain connects TRBV4-2 to TRBJ1-2; D perhaps matches TRBD1 (6 bases). In germline, CDR1 is LGHNA, CDR2 YNFKEQ. The CDR3 is 17 residues long. Trimming took 0 bases from V and 2 from J, leaving 16 bases between them. The CDR3 DNA reads TGTGCCAGCAGCCAAGATCTCGGGGGCCGGATAAACTATGGCTACACCTTC. This gives the protein CASSQDLGGRINYGYTF.

CDR3 bases: TGTGCCAGCCTTAGCGGGCTGAACACCGGGGAGCTGTTTTTT. Protein sequence: CASLSGLNTGELFF. The chain has TRBV28 and TRBJ2-2; 7 bases line up with TRBD2. The CDR3 contains 14 residues. V gave up 8 bases and J gave up 1 base; unmatched junction bases: 4. CDR1 and CDR2 from the germline V gene are MDHEN and SYDVKM.

The chain uses TRBV19 and TRBJ2-7; TRBD2 matches 9 bases. Germline V gene data show CDR1 as LNHDA and CDR2 as SQIVND (reference sequence). This CDR3 region has 15 residues. Unmatched junction bases numbered 9, after V lost 1 base and J lost 8 bases. The CDR3 here is CASSIGLAEPTKQYF. The CDR3 DNA reads TGTGCCAGTAGTATAGGACTAGCGGAGCCTACGAAGCAGTACTTC.

This chain connects TRBV28 to TRBJ1-2; TRBD1 agrees at 9 bases. The CDR3 is made up of 13 amino acids. Germline values: CDR1 MDHEN, CDR2 SYDVKM. The V segment lost 6 bases and the J segment 12 bases; nucleotides outside the gene matches: 11. CDR3 nucleotide sequence: TGTGCCAGCAGAACACCCGAACAGGGGGCTAACACCTTC. As protein: CASRTPEQGANTF.

CDR3 region: CASSLVAGHEQYF. The DNA of the CDR3 is TGTGCCAGCAGCTTAGTAGCGGGGCACGAGCAGTACTTC. The gene calls are TRBV11-3 and TRBJ2-7; 8 bases map to TRBD2. The trim removed 1 base at V and 5 bases at J, leaving 1 base unmatched. From germline, CDR1 is SGHNT and CDR2 YENEEA. The CDR3 length is 13 residues.

The sample holds one count of this clone. The chain is built from TRBV2 and TRBJ2-2; 8 nucleotides agree with TRBD2. Germline-derived CDR1 and CDR2 are SNHLY and FYNNEI. V was pared by 10 bases and J by 5 bases, with 12 bases of the junction left unmatched. CDR3 length: 15 residues. This CDR3 reads CATSPTSVRTGELFF. In DNA, the CDR3 is TGTGCCACCTCCCCGACTAGCGTGAGAACCGGGGAGCTGTTTTTT.